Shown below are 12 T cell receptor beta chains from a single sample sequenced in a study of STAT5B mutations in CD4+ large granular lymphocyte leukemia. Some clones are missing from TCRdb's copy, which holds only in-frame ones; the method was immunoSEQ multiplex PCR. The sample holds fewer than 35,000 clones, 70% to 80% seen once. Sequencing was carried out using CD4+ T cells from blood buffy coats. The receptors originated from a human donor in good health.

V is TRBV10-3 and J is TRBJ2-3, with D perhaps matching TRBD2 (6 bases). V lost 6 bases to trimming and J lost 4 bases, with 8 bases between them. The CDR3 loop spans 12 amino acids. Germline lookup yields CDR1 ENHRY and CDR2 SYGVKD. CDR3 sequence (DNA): TGTGCCATCAGCGGCGGGGCAGATACGCAGTATTTT. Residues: CAISGGADTQYF.

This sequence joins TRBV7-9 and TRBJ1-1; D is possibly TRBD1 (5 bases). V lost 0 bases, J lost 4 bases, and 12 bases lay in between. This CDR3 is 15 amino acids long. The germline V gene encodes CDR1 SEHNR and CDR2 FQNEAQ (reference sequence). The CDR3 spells CASSLAPGGVTEAFF. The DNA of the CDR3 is TGTGCCAGCAGCTTAGCCCCGGGGGGGGTCACTGAAGCTTTCTTT.

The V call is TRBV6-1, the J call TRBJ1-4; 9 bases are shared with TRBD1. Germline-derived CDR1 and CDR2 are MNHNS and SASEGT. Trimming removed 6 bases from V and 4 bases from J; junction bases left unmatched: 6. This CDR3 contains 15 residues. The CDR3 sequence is CASRRTGANNEKLFF. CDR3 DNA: TGTGCCAGCAGGAGGACAGGGGCGAATAATGAAAAACTGTTTTTT.

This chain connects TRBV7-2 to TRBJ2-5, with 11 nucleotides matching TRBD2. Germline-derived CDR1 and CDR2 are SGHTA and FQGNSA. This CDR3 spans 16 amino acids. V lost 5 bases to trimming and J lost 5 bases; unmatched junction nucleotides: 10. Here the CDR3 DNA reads TGTGCCAGCAGCCCTAGCGGGGGGAACGGGAGGGAGACCCAGTACTTC. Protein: CASSPSGGNGRETQYF. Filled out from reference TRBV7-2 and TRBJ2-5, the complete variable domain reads GAGVSQSPSNKVTEKGKDVELRCDPISGHTALYWYRQSLGQGLEFLIYFQGNSAPDKSGLPSDRFSAERTGGSVSTLTIQRTQQEDSAVYLCASSPSGGNGRETQYFGPGTRLLVL.

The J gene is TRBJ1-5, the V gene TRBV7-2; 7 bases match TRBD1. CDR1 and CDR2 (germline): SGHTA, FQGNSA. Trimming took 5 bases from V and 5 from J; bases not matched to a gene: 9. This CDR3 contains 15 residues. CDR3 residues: CASSGRTGGDQPQHF. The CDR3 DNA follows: TGTGCCAGCAGCGGGCGGACAGGAGGGGATCAGCCCCAGCATTTT.

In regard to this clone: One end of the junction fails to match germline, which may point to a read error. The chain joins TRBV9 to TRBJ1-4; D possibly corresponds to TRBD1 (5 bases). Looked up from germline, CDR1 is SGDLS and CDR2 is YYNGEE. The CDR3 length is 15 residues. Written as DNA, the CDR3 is TGTGCCAGCAGCTTCCGGGACGGCACAAATGGAAAACTGTTTTTT. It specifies CASSFRDGTNGKLFF. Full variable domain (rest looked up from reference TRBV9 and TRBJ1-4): DSGVTQTPKHLITATGQRVTLRCSPRSGDLSVYWYQQSLDQGLQFLIQYYNGEERAKGNILERFSAQQFPDLHSELNLSSLELGDSALYFCASSFRDGTNGKLFFGSGTQLSVL.

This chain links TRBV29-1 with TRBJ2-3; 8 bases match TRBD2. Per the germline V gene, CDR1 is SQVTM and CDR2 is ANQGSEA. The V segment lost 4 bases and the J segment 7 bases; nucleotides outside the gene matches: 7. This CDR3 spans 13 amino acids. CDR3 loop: CSVVDGGAHTQYF. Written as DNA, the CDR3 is TGCAGCGTTGTTGACGGGGGGGCACATACGCAGTATTTT.

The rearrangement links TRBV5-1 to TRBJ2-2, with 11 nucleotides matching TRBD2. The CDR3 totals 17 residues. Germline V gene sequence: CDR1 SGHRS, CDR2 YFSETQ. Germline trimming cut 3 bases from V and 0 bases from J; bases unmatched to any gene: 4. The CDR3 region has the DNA TGCGCCAGCAGCTCCAAACTAGCGGGGGCGAACACCGGGGAGCTGTTTTTT. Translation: CASSSKLAGANTGELFF.

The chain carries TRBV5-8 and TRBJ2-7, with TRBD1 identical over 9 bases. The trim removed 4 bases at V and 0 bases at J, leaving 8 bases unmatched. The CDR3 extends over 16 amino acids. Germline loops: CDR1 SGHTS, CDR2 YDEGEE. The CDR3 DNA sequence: TGTGCCAGCAGCCCTGGGGCGGGACAGGGCTCCTACGAGCAGTACTTC. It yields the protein CASSPGAGQGSYEQYF.

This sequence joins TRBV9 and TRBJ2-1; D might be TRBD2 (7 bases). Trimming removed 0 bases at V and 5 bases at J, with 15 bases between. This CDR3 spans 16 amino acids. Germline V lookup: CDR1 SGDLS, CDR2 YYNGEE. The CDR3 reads CASSVVGGGPNNEQFF. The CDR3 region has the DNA TGTGCCAGCAGCGTAGTTGGCGGGGGCCCAAACAATGAGCAGTTCTTC.

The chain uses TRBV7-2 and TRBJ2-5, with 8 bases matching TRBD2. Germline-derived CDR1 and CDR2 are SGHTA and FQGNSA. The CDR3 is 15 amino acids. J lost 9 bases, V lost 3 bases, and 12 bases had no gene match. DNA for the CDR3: TGTGCCAGCAGCTTGGGCGGGGGGACGGCCAGGGCCCAGTACTTC. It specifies CASSLGGGTARAQYF.

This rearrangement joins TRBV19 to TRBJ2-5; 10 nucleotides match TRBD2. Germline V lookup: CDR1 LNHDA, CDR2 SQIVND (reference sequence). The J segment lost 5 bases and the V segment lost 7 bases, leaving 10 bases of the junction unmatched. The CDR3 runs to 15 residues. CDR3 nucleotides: TGTGCCAGTACTCCAAGAGCGGGGGGGCCTGAGACCCAGTACTTC. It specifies CASTPRAGGPETQYF.